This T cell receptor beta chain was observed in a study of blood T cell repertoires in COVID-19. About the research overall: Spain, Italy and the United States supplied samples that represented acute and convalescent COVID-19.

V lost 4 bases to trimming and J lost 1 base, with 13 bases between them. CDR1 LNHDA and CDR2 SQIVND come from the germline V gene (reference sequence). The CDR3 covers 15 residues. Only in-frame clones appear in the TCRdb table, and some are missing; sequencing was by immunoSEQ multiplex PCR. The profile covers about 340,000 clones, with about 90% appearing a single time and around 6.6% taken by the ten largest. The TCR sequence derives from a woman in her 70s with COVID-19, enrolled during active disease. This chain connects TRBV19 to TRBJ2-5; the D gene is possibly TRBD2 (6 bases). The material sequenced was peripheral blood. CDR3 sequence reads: CASSTLTSTQETQYF. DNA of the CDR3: TGTGCCAGTAGTACATTGACTAGTACCCAAGAGACCCAGTACTTC.